This T cell receptor (beta chain) was retrieved from a study of cytotoxic CD8 clonotypes in ibrutinib-treated CLL. Overall study results and limits: Baseline clonality, above age-matched healthy donor levels, tracked circulating CD8+ T-cell counts. Clonality rose at ibrutinib response and fell back toward baseline at progression.

With 0 bases clipped from V and 7 bases from J, the junction kept 9 bases outside the gene matches. The germline CDR1 and CDR2 sequences are SGDLS and YYNGEE. The CDR3 runs 16 residues. Depth targeted 1 in 200,000 to 1 in 1 million T cells, averaging approximately 9.3x coverage per clonotype. Sequencing was performed with immunoSEQ multiplex PCR; in TCRdb, only in-frame clones are kept and a portion is missing. The sample consists of tens of thousands of clones, about 72% of them appearing once. As concerns this clone: What it recognizes is unknown.

This receptor was taken from a human donor with chronic lymphocytic leukemia. The genes are TRBV9 and TRBJ2-1, with 8 bases matching TRBD2. The sample consisted of PBMCs, taken after 24 months of ibrutinib treatment. CDR3 amino acids: CASSVGPSGFRNEQFF. CDR3 DNA sequence: TGTGCCAGCAGCGTAGGGCCTAGCGGGTTTAGGAATGAGCAGTTCTTC.